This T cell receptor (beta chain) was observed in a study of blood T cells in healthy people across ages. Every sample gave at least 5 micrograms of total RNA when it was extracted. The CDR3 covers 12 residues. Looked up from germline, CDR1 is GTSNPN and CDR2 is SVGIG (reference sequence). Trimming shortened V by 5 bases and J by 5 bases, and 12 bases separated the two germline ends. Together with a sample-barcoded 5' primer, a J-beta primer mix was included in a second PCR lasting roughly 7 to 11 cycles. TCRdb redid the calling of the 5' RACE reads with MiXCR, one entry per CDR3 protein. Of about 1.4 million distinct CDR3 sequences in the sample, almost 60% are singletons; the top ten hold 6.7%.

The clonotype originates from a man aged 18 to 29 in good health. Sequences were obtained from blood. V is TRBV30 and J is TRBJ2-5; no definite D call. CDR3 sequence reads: CAWGDGRETQYF. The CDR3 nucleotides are TGTGCCTGGGGCGACGGCCGGGAGACCCAGTACTTC.